This TCR beta chain was recovered during a study of blood T cell repertoires in COVID-19. Study background: Researchers got acute and convalescent COVID-19 samples from the United States, Italy and Spain. PBMCs, B-cell-depleted T cells, or T cells provided the cDNA or gDNA that made up the material.

Adults between roughly 18 and 89 years of age took part from under 30 US areas. CDR1 is SQVTM, CDR2 ANQGSEA, per germline. The CDR3 contains 12 residues. V lost 6 bases and J lost 4, with 12 bases in between. Per the study methods: From reference gene primer amplification, estimates of nucleated cell counts were derived. Sequencing used immunoSEQ multiplex PCR; TCRdb keeps in-frame clones, though not all of them. The DNA was the basis for D and trimming; V, J and clone size are from that table. Here the sample spans approximately 180,000 clones, about 90% being singletons. The rearrangement joins TRBV29-1 to TRBJ1-2; maybe TRBD1 (6 bases). The specimen sequenced was PBMCs or T cells enriched from blood (not recorded which). This sequence was found in a human donor with acute COVID-19. The donor label of this sample is uncertain. The CDR3 loop reads CSVLTGLYGYTF. As DNA, the CDR3 is TGCAGCGTCCTGACAGGACTCTATGGCTACACCTTC.